This entry concerns a single T cell receptor beta chain. Germline loops: CDR1 SGHTA, CDR2 FQGNSA. V gave up 1 base and J gave up 0 bases, with 10 bases separating them. The CDR3 runs 17 residues. This sample was included in a study of blood T cell repertoires in COVID-19. Study at large: The samples span acute and convalescent COVID-19 from the United States, Italy and Spain.

Sequencing used immunoSEQ multiplex PCR; TCRdb keeps in-frame clones, though not all of them. The data show hundreds of thousands of clones, around four fifths seen once. The chain employs TRBV7-2 and TRBJ1-6, with a weak D call TRBD1 (5 bases). Sequencing was done on a sample of PBMCs or T cells enriched from blood (not recorded which). The receptor was isolated from a woman in her fifties or sixties who had been exposed to COVID-19. CDR3 DNA sequence: TGTGCCAGCAGCTTAGATCGTGGGGCCTCCTATAATTCACCCCTCCACTTT. This codes for CASSLDRGASYNSPLHF.